This TCR beta chain comes out of a study of CD8 T cells in ankylosing spondylitis. Findings and caveats of the study: A TCR beta motif of eight or nine highly homologous variants seemed to mark ankylosing spondylitis blood.

Germline values: CDR1 ENHRY, CDR2 SYGVKD. This CDR3 comprises 15 residues. The germline V and J ends were trimmed by 10 bases and 7 bases, with 23 bases remaining between them. This clonotype turned up a few times. Antigen specificity is unknown. TCR beta libraries were made by quantitative 5'-RACE with molecular barcodes. In TCRdb, the 5' RACE reads were re-called with MiXCR into one record per CDR3 protein. The sample gives 300,000 to 400,000 distinct CDR3 sequences, roughly 14% of which show up once; about 1% is in the top ten. This clonotype was obtained from a male donor with ankylosing spondylitis or in good health (not recorded which). The specimen was blood, either unsorted or a sorted T cell fraction (not recorded which). This chain links TRBV10-3 with TRBJ2-1; maybe TRBD2 (5 bases). The CDR3, as DNA: TGTGCCAGCGACCCGGGGATTATGGATGGGAATGAGCAGTTCTTC. Translation gives CASDPGIMDGNEQFF.